The 7 T cell receptor beta chains given below trace back to one sample, sequenced in a study of T cell responses to AZD1222 COVID-19 vaccine. Profiling relied on immunoSEQ multiplex PCR, and the TCRdb table lists in-frame clones only, not all of them. In the table there are under 200,000 clones, about 92% of which are singletons. The sequenced sample was peripheral blood, obtained on day 0 of AZD1222 vaccination. All receptors derive from an adult in good health.

The chain is built from TRBV5-1 and TRBJ1-1; D is uncertain. Trimming shortened V by 4 bases and J by 2 bases, and 12 bases separated the two germline ends. The germline gives CDR1 SGHRS, CDR2 YFSETQ. CDR3 length equals 14 residues. The CDR3, as DNA: TGCGCCAGCAGCCCCGAAGTAAAAAACACTGAAGCTTTCTTT. As protein: CASSPEVKNTEAFF.

This chain uses TRBV30 with TRBJ1-1; D is unresolved. V lost 4 bases, J lost 5 bases, and 8 bases lay in between. This CDR3 is 11 amino acids long. Germline values: CDR1 GTSNPN, CDR2 SVGIG (reference sequence). This chain's CDR3 is CAWTFLTEAFF. CDR3 DNA sequence: TGTGCCTGGACGTTTTTGACTGAAGCTTTCTTT.

The V gene is TRBV18, the J gene TRBJ1-4; D gene ambiguous. The germline V gene has CDR1 KGHSH and CDR2 LQKENI. The CDR3 runs 13 residues. V lost 0 bases to trimming and J lost 10 bases, with 9 bases between them. CDR3 DNA sequence: TGTGCCAGCTCACCACCGTCCGATGCAAAACTGTTTTTT. Translating gives CASSPPSDAKLFF.

V and J are TRBV6-1 and TRBJ1-2; 10 bases agree with TRBD1. The CDR3 sequence is 19 residues long. After removal of 4 bases from V and 0 bases from J, the junction contained 14 bases not matched to a gene. Germline lookup yields CDR1 MNHNS and CDR2 SASEGT. DNA for the CDR3: TGTGCCAGCAGTGGGAGGGACAGGGGCTATAGTTGGGCTAACTATGGCTACACCTTC. The encoded protein is CASSGRDRGYSWANYGYTF.

The gene calls are TRBV18 and TRBJ1-5; weak D call: TRBD1 (5 bases). From germline, CDR1 is KGHSH and CDR2 LQKENI. V lost 0 bases and J 2 bases, leaving 11 bases between the germline ends. The CDR3 spans 16 residues. Written as DNA, the CDR3 is TGTGCCAGCTCACCACCGGGGGGTTGGGGCAATCAGCCCCAGCATTTT. This encodes CASSPPGGWGNQPQHF.

The gene calls are TRBV11-2 and TRBJ1-1; D call uncertain. The V and J ends lost 1 base and 1 base respectively, with 7 bases between them. Germline-derived CDR1 and CDR2 are SGHAT and FQNNGV. The length of the CDR3 is 14 residues. The CDR3 DNA reads TGTGCCAGCAGCTTAGTGGGCCGGAACACTGAAGCTTTCTTT. Protein product: CASSLVGRNTEAFF.

In its sample, this clone was seen a few times. J is TRBJ2-7 and V is TRBV4-2; D ambiguous. V was cut by 1 base and J by 3 bases, with 16 bases left in between. The CDR3 has 16 residues. The germline gives CDR1 LGHNA, CDR2 YNFKEQ. The CDR3 reads CASSQATRNRFYEQYF. CDR3 DNA: TGTGCCAGCAGCCAAGCAACGAGGAACAGATTCTACGAGCAGTACTTC.